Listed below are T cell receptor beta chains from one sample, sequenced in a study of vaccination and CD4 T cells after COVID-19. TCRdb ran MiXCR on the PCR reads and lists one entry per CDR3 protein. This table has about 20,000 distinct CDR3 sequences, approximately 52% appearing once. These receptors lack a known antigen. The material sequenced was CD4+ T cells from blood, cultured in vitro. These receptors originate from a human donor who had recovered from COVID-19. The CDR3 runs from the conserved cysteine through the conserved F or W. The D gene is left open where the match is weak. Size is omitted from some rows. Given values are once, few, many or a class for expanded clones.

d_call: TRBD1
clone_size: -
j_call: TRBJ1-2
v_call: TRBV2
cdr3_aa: CASSERRTGVFGYTF
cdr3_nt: TGTGCCAGCAGTGAAAGGCGGACAGGGGTCTTTGGCTACACCTTC

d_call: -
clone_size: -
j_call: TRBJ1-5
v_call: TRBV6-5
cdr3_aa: CASSSTGFNQPQHF
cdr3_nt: TGTGCCAGCAGTTCGACAGGCTTCAATCAGCCCCAGCATTTT

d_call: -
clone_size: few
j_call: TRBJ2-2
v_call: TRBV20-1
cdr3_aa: CSCTGENTGELFF
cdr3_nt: TGCAGCTGCACGGGAGAGAACACCGGGGAGCTGTTTTTT

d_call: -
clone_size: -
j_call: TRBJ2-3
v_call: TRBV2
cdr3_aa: CASSGGAADTQYF
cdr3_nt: TGTGCCAGCAGTGGAGGGGCCGCAGATACGCAGTATTTT

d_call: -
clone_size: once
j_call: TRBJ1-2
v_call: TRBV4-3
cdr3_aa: CASSQAAGINYGYTF
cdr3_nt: TGCGCCAGCAGCCAAGCGGCAGGGATCAACTATGGCTACACCTTC

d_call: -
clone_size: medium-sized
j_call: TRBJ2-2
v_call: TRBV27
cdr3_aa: CASSPRRVEGGELFF
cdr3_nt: TGTGCCAGCAGTCCACGGCGGGTGGAGGGCGGGGAGCTGTTTTTT

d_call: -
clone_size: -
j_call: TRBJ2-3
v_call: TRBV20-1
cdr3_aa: CSARDIASNTQYF
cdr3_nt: TGCAGTGCTAGAGATATCGCATCTAATACGCAGTATTTT

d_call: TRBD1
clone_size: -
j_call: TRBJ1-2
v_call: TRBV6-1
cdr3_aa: CASNPETGIGYTF
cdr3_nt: TGTGCCAGCAACCCGGAGACAGGGATAGGCTACACCTTC

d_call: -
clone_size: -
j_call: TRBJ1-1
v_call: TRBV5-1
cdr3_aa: CASSLVPGYMNTEAFF
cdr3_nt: TGCGCCAGCAGCTTGGTCCCGGGGTACATGAACACTGAAGCTTTCTTT

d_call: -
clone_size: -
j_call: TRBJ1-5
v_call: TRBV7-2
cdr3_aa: CASSYGQPYSNQPQHF
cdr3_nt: TGTGCCAGCAGCTATGGGCAGCCCTATAGCAATCAGCCCCAGCATTTT

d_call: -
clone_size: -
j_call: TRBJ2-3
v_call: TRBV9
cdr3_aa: CASSVATWRSTDTQYF
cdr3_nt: TGTGCCAGCAGCGTAGCTACGTGGCGTAGCACAGATACGCAGTATTTT

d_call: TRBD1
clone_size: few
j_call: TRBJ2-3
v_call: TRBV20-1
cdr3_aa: CSAGRDRGTDTQYF
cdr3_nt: TGCAGTGCTGGCCGGGACAGGGGCACAGATACGCAGTATTTT

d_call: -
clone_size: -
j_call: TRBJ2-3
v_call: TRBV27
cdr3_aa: CASISATDTQYF
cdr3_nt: TGTGCCAGCATAAGTGCAACAGATACGCAGTATTTT

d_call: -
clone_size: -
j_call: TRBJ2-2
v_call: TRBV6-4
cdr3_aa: CASSDKGNTGELFF
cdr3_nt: TGTGCCAGCAGTGATAAAGGGAACACCGGGGAGCTGTTTTTT

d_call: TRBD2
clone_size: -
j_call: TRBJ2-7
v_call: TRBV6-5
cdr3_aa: CASSSGTSRYF
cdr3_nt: TGTGCCAGCAGTTCAGGGACTAGCCGGTACTTC

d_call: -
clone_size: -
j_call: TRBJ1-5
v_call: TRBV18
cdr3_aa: CASSPLQEAQPQHF
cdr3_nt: TGTGCCAGCTCACCACTCCAGGAAGCTCAGCCCCAGCATTTT

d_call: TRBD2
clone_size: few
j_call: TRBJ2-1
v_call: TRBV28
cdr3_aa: CASRWTRYNEQFF
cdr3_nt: TGTGCCAGCAGGTGGACTAGATACAATGAGCAGTTCTTC

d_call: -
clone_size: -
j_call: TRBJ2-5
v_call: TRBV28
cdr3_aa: CASSIPSTGTQYF
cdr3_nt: TGTGCCAGCAGTATCCCCAGTACGGGGACCCAGTACTTC

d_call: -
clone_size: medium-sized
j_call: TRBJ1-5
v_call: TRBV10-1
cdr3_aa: CASRGISPGDDSHPQHF
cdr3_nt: TGCGCCAGCAGAGGTATATCTCCCGGGGATGATAGTCACCCCCAGCATTTT

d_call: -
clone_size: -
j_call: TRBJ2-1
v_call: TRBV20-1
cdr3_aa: CSASPLSGSYNEQFF
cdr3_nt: TGCAGTGCTAGCCCGCTTAGCGGCTCCTACAATGAGCAGTTCTTC

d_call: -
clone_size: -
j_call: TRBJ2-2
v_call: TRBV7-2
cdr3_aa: CASSQDLRGELFF
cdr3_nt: TGCGCCAGCAGCCAAGATTTGCGAGGGGAGCTGTTTTTT

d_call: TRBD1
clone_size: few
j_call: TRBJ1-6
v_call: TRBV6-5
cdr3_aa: CASSYGAGGSPLHF
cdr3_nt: TGTGCCAGCAGTTACGGGGCAGGGGGCTCACCCCTCCACTTT

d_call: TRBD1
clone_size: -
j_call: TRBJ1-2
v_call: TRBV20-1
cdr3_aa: CSGPTGGGYGYTF
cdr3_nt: TGCAGTGGCCCGACAGGGGGAGGCTATGGCTACACCTTC

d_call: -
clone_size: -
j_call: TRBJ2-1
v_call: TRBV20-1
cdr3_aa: CSAREPVYEQFF
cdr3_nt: TGCAGTGCTAGAGAACCGGTCTATGAGCAGTTCTTC

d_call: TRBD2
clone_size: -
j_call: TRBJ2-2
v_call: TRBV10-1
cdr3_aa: CASSVQAGGTGELFF
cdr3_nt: TGCGCCAGCAGTGTTCAAGCGGGAGGGACCGGGGAGCTGTTTTTT

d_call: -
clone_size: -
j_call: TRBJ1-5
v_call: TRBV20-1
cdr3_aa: CSASQQGDNQPQHF
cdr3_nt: TGCAGTGCTAGTCAACAGGGCGACAATCAGCCCCAGCATTTT

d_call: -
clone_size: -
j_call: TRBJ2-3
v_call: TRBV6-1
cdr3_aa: CASSDGRWGTDTQYF
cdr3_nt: TGTGCCAGCAGTGATGGGAGGTGGGGCACAGATACGCAGTATTTT

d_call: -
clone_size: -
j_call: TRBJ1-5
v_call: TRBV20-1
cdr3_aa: CSAQGGSQPQHF
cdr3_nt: TGCAGTGCCCAAGGAGGAAGTCAGCCCCAGCATTTT

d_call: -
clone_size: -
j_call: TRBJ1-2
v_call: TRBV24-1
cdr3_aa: CATSDLRPGMDGYTF
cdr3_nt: TGTGCCACCAGTGATTTGCGACCGGGGATGGATGGCTACACCTTC

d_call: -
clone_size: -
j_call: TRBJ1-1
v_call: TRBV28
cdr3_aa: CASSLLGPGGTEAFF
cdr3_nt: TGTGCCAGCAGTTTATTAGGACCGGGAGGGACTGAAGCTTTCTTT

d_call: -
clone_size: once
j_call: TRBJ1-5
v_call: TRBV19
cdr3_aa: CASSPQYLLSGNQPQHF
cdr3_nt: TGTGCCAGTAGTCCTCAGTACCTTCTTTCGGGCAATCAGCCCCAGCATTTT

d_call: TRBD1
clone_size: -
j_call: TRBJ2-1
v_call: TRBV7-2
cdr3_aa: CASSFWTGGSYNEQFF
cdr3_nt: TGTGCCAGCAGCTTCTGGACAGGGGGGTCATACAATGAGCAGTTCTTC

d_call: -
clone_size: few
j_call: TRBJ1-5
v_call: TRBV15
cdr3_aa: CATSRDRDGGTNQPQHF
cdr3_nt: TGTGCCACCAGCAGAGACCGTGACGGTGGGACCAATCAGCCCCAGCATTTT

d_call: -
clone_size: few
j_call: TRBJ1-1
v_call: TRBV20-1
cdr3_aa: CSARGGSTEAFF
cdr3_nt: TGCAGTGCGAGAGGGGGAAGCACTGAAGCTTTCTTT

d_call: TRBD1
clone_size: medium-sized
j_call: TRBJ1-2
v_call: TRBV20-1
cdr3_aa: CSGGGQGNYGYTF
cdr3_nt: TGCAGTGGTGGAGGACAGGGGAACTATGGCTACACCTTC

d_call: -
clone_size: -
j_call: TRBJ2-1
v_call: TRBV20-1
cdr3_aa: CSARLRRAEQFF
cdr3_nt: TGCAGTGCTAGACTTAGGAGGGCTGAGCAGTTCTTC

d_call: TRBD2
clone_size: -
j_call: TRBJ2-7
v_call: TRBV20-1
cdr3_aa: CSAEARLANSYEQYF
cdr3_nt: TGCAGTGCTGAAGCCCGACTAGCTAATAGCTACGAGCAGTACTTC

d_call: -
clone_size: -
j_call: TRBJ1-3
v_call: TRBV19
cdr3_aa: CASSITGSGNTIYF
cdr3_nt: TGTGCCAGTAGTATTACTGGCTCTGGAAACACCATATATTTT

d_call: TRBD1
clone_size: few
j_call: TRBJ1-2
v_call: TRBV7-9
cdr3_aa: CASPAGGDTYYGYTF
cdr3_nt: TGTGCCAGCCCCGCAGGGGGGGACACCTACTATGGCTACACCTTC

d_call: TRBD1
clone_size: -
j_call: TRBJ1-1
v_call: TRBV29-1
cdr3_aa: CSVAQTGSYTEAFF
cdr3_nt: TGCAGCGTCGCCCAGACAGGGAGCTACACTGAAGCTTTCTTT

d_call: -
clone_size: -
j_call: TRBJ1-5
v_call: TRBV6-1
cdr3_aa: CASRTQGGQPQHF
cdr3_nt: TGTGCCAGCCGGACACAGGGTGGACAGCCCCAGCATTTT

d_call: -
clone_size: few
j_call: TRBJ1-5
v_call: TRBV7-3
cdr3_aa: CASSPLQGQPQHF
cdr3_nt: TGTGCCAGCAGCCCCTTACAGGGACAGCCCCAGCATTTT

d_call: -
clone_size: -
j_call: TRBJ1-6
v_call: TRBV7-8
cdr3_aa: CASSLVQGGDSPLHF
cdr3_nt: TGTGCCAGCAGCTTAGTACAGGGAGGGGATTCACCCCTCCACTTT

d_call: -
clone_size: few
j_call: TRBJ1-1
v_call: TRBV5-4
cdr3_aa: CASSPWEGNTEAFF
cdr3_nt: TGTGCCAGCAGCCCATGGGAGGGGAACACTGAAGCTTTCTTT

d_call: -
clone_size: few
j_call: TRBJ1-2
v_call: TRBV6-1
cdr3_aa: CASSAQPNYGYTF
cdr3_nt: TGTGCCAGCAGTGCACAGCCCAACTATGGCTACACCTTC

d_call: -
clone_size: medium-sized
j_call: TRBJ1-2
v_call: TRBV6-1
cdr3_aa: CASSEKENYGYTF
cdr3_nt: TGTGCCAGCAGTGAAAAGGAGAACTATGGCTACACCTTC

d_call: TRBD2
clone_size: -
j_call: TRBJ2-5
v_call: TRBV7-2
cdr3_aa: CASSFAGTSGETQYF
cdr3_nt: TGTGCCAGCAGCTTTGCCGGGACTAGCGGAGAGACCCAGTACTTC

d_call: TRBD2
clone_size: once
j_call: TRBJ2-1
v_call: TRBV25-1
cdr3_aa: CASRGAGGGNEQFF
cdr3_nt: TGTGCCAGCAGGGGAGCGGGAGGGGGCAATGAGCAGTTCTTC

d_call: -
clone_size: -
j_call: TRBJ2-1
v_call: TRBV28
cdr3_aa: CASGVRVEQFF
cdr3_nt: TGTGCCAGCGGAGTCAGGGTGGAGCAGTTCTTC

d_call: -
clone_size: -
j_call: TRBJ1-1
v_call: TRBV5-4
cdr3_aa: CASSLDRALAFF
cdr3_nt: TGTGCCAGCAGCTTGGACAGGGCTCTGGCTTTCTTT

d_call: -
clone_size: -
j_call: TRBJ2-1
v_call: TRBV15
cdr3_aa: CATSRDLSGPSYNEQFF
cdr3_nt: TGTGCCACCAGCAGAGACCTCAGCGGGCCATCCTACAATGAGCAGTTCTTC

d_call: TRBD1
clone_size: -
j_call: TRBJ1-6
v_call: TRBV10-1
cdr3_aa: CASSESTGGTSPLHF
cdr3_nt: TGCGCCAGCAGTGAGTCGACAGGGGGGACGTCACCCCTCCACTTT

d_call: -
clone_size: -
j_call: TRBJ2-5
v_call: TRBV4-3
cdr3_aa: CASSQEPAGPMETQYF
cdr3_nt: TGCGCCAGCAGCCAAGAGCCCGCCGGCCCCATGGAGACCCAGTACTTC

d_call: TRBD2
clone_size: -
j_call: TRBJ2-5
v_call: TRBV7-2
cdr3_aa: CASSFSGSAETQYF
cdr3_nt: TGTGCCAGCAGCTTTAGCGGGAGCGCAGAGACCCAGTACTTC

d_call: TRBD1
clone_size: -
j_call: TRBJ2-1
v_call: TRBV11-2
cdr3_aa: CASSYRQGAFNEQFF
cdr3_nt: TGTGCCAGCAGCTACCGACAGGGGGCGTTCAATGAGCAGTTCTTC